This is a list of T cell receptor beta chains from one sample in a study of blood T cell repertoires in COVID-19. The assay was immunoSEQ multiplex PCR, and TCRdb's table has in-frame clones only and misses some. The sample has just under 80,000 clones, more than 80% seen once. The sequenced sample consisted of peripheral blood. Receptors were obtained from a woman aged 70-85 years with acute or convalescent COVID-19. Both conserved end residues are part of each CDR3. Fields, in order: D gene, clone size, V gene, J gene, CDR3 protein, CDR3 DNA. D genes are given only for firm matches. Size tells how often a clone was seen (once, few, many) or the class of an expanded clone, and some rows leave it out.

>NA|many|TRBV5-5|TRBJ2-7
CASSPNMLSGEPYEQYF
TGTGCCAGCAGTCCTAATATGTTGTCAGGGGAACCCTACGAGCAGTACTTC
>NA|NA|TRBV27|TRBJ2-5
CASTQGHGETQYF
TGTGCCAGCACCCAGGGGCATGGAGAGACCCAGTACTTC
>NA|few|TRBV20-1|TRBJ1-6
CSASERINNSPLHF
TGCAGTGCTAGTGAGCGGATCAATAATTCACCCCTCCACTTT
>NA|NA|TRBV3-1/TRBV3-2|TRBJ1-4
CASSPTGLDEKLFF
TGTGCCAGCAGCCCCACAGGGCTAGATGAAAAACTGTTTTTT
>TRBD1|NA|TRBV7-2|TRBJ1-1
CASERTGGAWQTEAFF
TGTGCCAGCGAAAGAACAGGGGGCGCTTGGCAAACTGAAGCTTTCTTT
>TRBD2|NA|TRBV4-3|TRBJ2-3
CASSPGGSTDTQYF
TGCGCCAGCAGCCCCGGGGGGAGCACAGATACGCAGTATTTT
>TRBD1|few|TRBV24-1|TRBJ1-2
CATSDPADRGAYGYTF
TGTGCCACCAGTGACCCGGCGGACAGGGGGGCCTATGGCTACACCTTC
>TRBD1|NA|TRBV12-5|TRBJ2-5
CASGLEGTVLYQETQYF
TGTGCTAGTGGTTTGGAAGGGACAGTACTTTACCAAGAGACCCAGTACTTC
>TRBD1|NA|TRBV9|TRBJ1-1
CASSVGDRGGTEAFF
TGTGCCAGCAGCGTCGGGGACAGGGGAGGCACTGAAGCTTTCTTT
>NA|NA|TRBV18|TRBJ1-1
CASSPPGHMNTEAFF
TGTGCCAGCTCACCACCAGGACACATGAACACTGAAGCTTTCTTT
>NA|NA|TRBV29-1|TRBJ2-7
CSVEGQGSSYEQYF
TGCAGCGTTGAAGGGCAGGGCAGCTCCTACGAGCAGTACTTC
>TRBD1|NA|TRBV9|TRBJ2-7
CASSPGTETYEQYF
TGTGCCAGCAGCCCCGGGACAGAAACCTACGAGCAGTACTTC
>TRBD1|NA|TRBV7-2|TRBJ1-1
CASRRQGDTEAFF
TGTGCCAGCAGGAGACAGGGGGACACTGAAGCTTTCTTT
>NA|NA|TRBV5-1|TRBJ2-3
CASSLQGGGTDTQYF
TGCGCCAGCAGCTTACAGGGTGGGGGCACAGATACGCAGTATTTT
>NA|NA|TRBV19|TRBJ1-6
CASRNRVNSPLHF
TGTGCCAGTAGGAACAGGGTGAATTCACCCCTCCACTTT
>NA|NA|TRBV19|TRBJ1-1
CASSRRVQGFTEAFF
TGTGCCAGTAGTAGGAGAGTCCAGGGGTTCACTGAAGCTTTCTTT
>NA|few|TRBV19|TRBJ1-1
CASSIDGYSLNTEAFF
TGTGCCAGTAGTATAGATGGGTACAGCTTGAACACTGAAGCTTTCTTT
>NA|NA|TRBV24-1|TRBJ1-2
CATSDSRGGYGYTF
TGTGCCACCAGTGATTCAAGGGGGGGCTATGGCTACACCTTC
>TRBD2|NA|TRBV5-8|TRBJ2-7
CASSLGQLAGISYEQYF
TGTGCCAGCAGCTTGGGTCAACTAGCGGGGATTTCCTACGAGCAGTACTTC
>TRBD1|NA|TRBV6-5|TRBJ1-1
CASSYLAGGGTEAFF
TGTGCCAGCAGTTACTTGGCAGGGGGCGGAACTGAAGCTTTCTTT
>NA|NA|TRBV6-5|TRBJ2-7
CASSYPTGSSYEQYF
TGTGCCAGCAGTTACCCTACGGGGAGCTCCTACGAGCAGTACTTC
>NA|few|TRBV5-1|TRBJ2-5
CASSLGTVQETQYF
TGCGCCAGCAGCTTGGGGACAGTACAAGAGACCCAGTACTTC
>TRBD1|few|TRBV19|TRBJ1-5
CASSIGDRGRNQPQHF
TGTGCCAGTAGTATCGGGGACAGGGGACGCAATCAGCCCCAGCATTTT
>TRBD1|few|TRBV5-8|TRBJ1-5
CASSKGASDQPQHF
TGTGCCAGCAGCAAGGGGGCGAGCGATCAGCCCCAGCATTTT
>NA|few|TRBV27|TRBJ1-2
CASSLNSLPYGYTF
TGTGCCAGCAGTTTAAACAGTCTGCCCTATGGCTACACCTTC
>TRBD1|NA|TRBV4-2|TRBJ1-1
CASSQRGDSIMNTEAFF
TGTGCCAGCAGCCAACGAGGGGACAGTATCATGAACACTGAAGCTTTCTTT
>TRBD2|once|TRBV20-1|TRBJ2-5
CSANGGGTQYF
TGCAGTGCTAACGGGGGGGGGACCCAGTACTTC
>TRBD2|NA|TRBV7-2|TRBJ2-3
CASRSGGGPDTQYF
TGTGCCAGCAGGAGCGGGGGGGGCCCAGATACGCAGTATTTT
>NA|once|TRBV9|TRBJ2-3
CASSPGGSGFTDTQYF
TGTGCCAGCAGCCCGGGTGGTAGCGGATTCACAGATACGCAGTATTTT
>NA|NA|TRBV7-7|TRBJ2-5
CASSLAPGHQETQYF
TGTGCCAGCAGCTTAGCCCCAGGTCACCAAGAGACCCAGTACTTC
>TRBD1|NA|TRBV6-1|TRBJ2-2
CASSEEGGWNTGELFF
TGTGCCAGCAGTGAAGAAGGGGGCTGGAACACCGGGGAGCTGTTTTTT
>TRBD2|NA|TRBV6-5|TRBJ2-3
CASSYGRGGPDTQYF
TGTGCCAGCAGTTACGGGCGGGGGGGGCCAGATACGCAGTATTTT
>NA|few|TRBV18|TRBJ1-1
CASQGGVNTEAFF
TGTGCCAGCCAAGGAGGTGTGAACACTGAAGCTTTCTTT
>NA|NA|TRBV21-1|TRBJ1-4
CASSKASGSGPTNEKLFF
TGTGCCAGCAGCAAAGCGTCGGGGTCAGGCCCAACTAATGAAAAACTGTTTTTT
>NA|once|TRBV6-1|TRBJ2-6
CASSEQVLVSGANVLTF
TGTGCCAGCAGTGAACAGGTTTTGGTCTCTGGGGCCAACGTCCTGACTTTC
>TRBD1|few|TRBV2|TRBJ1-2
CASRIQGGKGGYTF
TGTGCCAGCAGAATACAGGGGGGAAAAGGTGGCTACACCTTC
>NA|few|TRBV7-2|TRBJ2-7
CASSAQQGPYEQYF
TGTGCCAGCAGCGCCCAACAGGGCCCCTACGAGCAGTACTTC
>TRBD1|NA|TRBV5-1|TRBJ1-3
CASSPGTGGLSGNTIYF
TGCGCCAGCAGCCCAGGGACAGGAGGCCTCTCTGGAAACACCATATATTTT
>TRBD2|NA|TRBV9|TRBJ2-5
CASSLGLAGGQETQYF
TGTGCCAGCAGCTTAGGACTAGCGGGGGGTCAAGAGACCCAGTACTTC
>NA|NA|TRBV6-2/TRBV6-3|TRBJ2-5
CASSPGGAQETQYF
TGTGCCAGCAGCCCTGGGGGGGCCCAAGAGACCCAGTACTTC
>TRBD2|NA|TRBV7-8|TRBJ2-5
CASSFNPIAGEQETQYF
TGTGCCAGCAGCTTCAACCCCATAGCGGGGGAGCAAGAGACCCAGTACTTC
>TRBD2|NA|TRBV7-3|TRBJ2-3
CASSPGTSRGVDTQYF
TGTGCCAGCAGCCCCGGGACTAGCCGGGGGGTAGATACGCAGTATTTT
>NA|once|TRBV3-1/TRBV3-2|TRBJ2-7
CASSPSQGPYEQYF
TGTGCCAGCAGTCCCTCTCAGGGGCCCTACGAGCAGTACTTC
>NA|NA|TRBV9|TRBJ2-1
CASSKDTYNEQFF
TGTGCCAGCAGCAAAGACACTTACAATGAGCAGTTCTTC
>TRBD2|NA|TRBV9|TRBJ2-3
CASSVGRGARDTQYF
TGTGCCAGCAGCGTAGGGCGGGGGGCCCGAGATACGCAGTATTTT
>TRBD1|NA|TRBV7-9|TRBJ1-1
CASSFPGQGAIGDTEAFF
TGTGCCAGCAGCTTTCCGGGACAGGGGGCAATTGGGGACACTGAAGCTTTCTTT
>NA|NA|TRBV5-1|TRBJ1-1
CASGGQANTEAFF
TGCGCCAGCGGGGGCCAGGCGAACACTGAAGCTTTCTTT
>NA|NA|TRBV7-9|TRBJ1-1
CASRQDNPNTEAFF
TGTGCCAGCAGGCAGGACAACCCGAACACTGAAGCTTTCTTT
>TRBD2|NA|TRBV5-1|TRBJ2-3
CASSLVGGADTQYF
TGCGCCAGCAGCTTGGTCGGGGGGGCAGATACGCAGTATTTT
>TRBD1|NA|TRBV11-3|TRBJ1-1
CASSLRDRGLSNTEAFF
TGTGCCAGCAGTTTGCGGGACAGGGGGCTCAGCAACACTGAAGCTTTCTTT
>NA|NA|TRBV5-1|TRBJ1-1
CASSPQGGSPNTEAFF
TGCGCCAGCAGCCCTCAAGGGGGATCCCCGAACACTGAAGCTTTCTTT
>NA|few|TRBV6-6|TRBJ1-5
CASSRPEQGNQPQHF
TGTGCCAGCAGCCGACCGGAACAGGGTAATCAGCCCCAGCATTTT
>NA|NA|TRBV6-5|TRBJ1-3
CAGGRAGNTIYF
TGTGCCGGCGGCAGGGCTGGAAACACCATATATTTT
>NA|NA|TRBV3-1/TRBV3-2|TRBJ1-6
CASSQLPGVASSPLHF
TGTGCCAGCAGCCAACTACCCGGGGTTGCCAGTTCACCCCTCCACTTT